This T cell receptor beta chain was sequenced during a study of control samples from healthy donors and cancer patients. The table lists this clone with a count of one. Only in-frame clones appear in the TCRdb table, and some are missing; sequencing was by immunoSEQ multiplex PCR. The sample yields around 92,000 clones, 82% seen once. Looked up from germline, CDR1 is SNHLY and CDR2 is FYNNEI. The CDR3 runs to 15 residues. Trimming removed 6 bases from V and 11 bases from J, with 23 bases in between. V and J are TRBV2 and TRBJ1-5, with D tentatively TRBD1 (5 bases). Sequencing was done on a sample of blood. The source of this sequence is a man in his sixties in good health. In DNA form, the CDR3 reads TGTGCCAGCAGCGCTACCGGGACCCTTAGTGAGACCCAGCATTTT. Protein: CASSATGTLSETQHF.